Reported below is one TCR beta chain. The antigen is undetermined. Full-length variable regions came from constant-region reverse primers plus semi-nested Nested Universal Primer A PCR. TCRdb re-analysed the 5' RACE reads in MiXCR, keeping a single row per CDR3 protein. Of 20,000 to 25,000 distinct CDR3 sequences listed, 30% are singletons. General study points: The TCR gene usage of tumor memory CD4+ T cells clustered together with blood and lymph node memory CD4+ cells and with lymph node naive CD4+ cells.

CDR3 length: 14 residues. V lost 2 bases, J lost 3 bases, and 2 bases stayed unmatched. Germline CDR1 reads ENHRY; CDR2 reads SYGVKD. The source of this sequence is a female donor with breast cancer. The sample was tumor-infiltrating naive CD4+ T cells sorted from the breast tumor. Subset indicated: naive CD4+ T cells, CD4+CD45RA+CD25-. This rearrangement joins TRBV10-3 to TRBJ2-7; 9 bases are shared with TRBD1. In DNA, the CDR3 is TGTGCCATCAGTGAGGCGGGACAGGGCTACGAGCAGTACTTC. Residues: CAISEAGQGYEQYF.